A selection of T cell receptor beta chains follows, all from one sample in a study of cytomegalovirus exposure and HLA in healthy donors. Libraries were prepared by immunoSEQ multiplex PCR; TCRdb keeps only in-frame clonotypes and omits some of them. The sample holds some 110,000 clones, about 80% seen once. What was sequenced was PBMCs. Every receptor here comes from a woman between 18 and 30 years old in good health and CMV-seropositive. CDR3s include the opening cysteine and the closing phenylalanine or tryptophan. D genes are given only for firm matches. Not all rows give a size; the values are once, few, many and, for expanded clones, a class.

abundance	j_gene	v_gene	d_gene	CDR3aa	CDR3nt
-	TRBJ2-6	TRBV7-9	-	CAGRPSGANVLTF	TGTGCCGGGCGACCCTCTGGGGCCAACGTCCTGACTTTC
-	TRBJ2-7	TRBV2	-	CASSVEEAYEQYF	TGTGCCAGCAGTGTCGAGGAGGCCTACGAGCAGTACTTC
once	TRBJ2-5	TRBV5-4	TRBD2	CASSDWTSGQETQYF	TGTGCCAGCAGCGATTGGACTAGCGGCCAAGAGACCCAGTACTTC
-	TRBJ2-5	TRBV6-5	-	CASSYSGGDDGETQYF	TGTGCCAGCAGTTACTCGGGGGGTGATGACGGGGAGACCCAGTACTTC
-	TRBJ2-7	TRBV7-6	-	CASSPGSESYEQYF	TGTGCCAGCAGCCCGGGTAGCGAATCCTACGAGCAGTACTTC
few	TRBJ1-5	TRBV4-1	-	CASSQGPQNQPQHF	TGCGCCAGCAGCCAAGGGCCACAGAATCAGCCCCAGCATTTT
-	TRBJ2-7	TRBV6-5	-	CASSYRRQPYEQYF	TGTGCCAGCAGTTATCGGCGACAGCCCTACGAGCAGTACTTC
-	TRBJ1-4	TRBV18	-	CASSPPETGVNEKLFF	TGTGCCAGCTCACCACCGGAAACAGGAGTTAATGAAAAACTGTTTTTT
-	TRBJ2-6	TRBV28	TRBD1	CASSTGGWASGANVLTF	TGTGCCAGCAGTACAGGGGGCTGGGCCTCTGGGGCCAACGTCCTGACTTTC
-	TRBJ2-7	TRBV5-1	-	CASSFYRVRYESYEQYF	TGCGCCAGCAGCTTTTACAGGGTTAGGTATGAGTCCTACGAGCAGTACTTC
-	TRBJ2-7	TRBV19	-	CASSPPGLYEQYF	TGTGCCAGTAGTCCCCCCGGACTCTACGAGCAGTACTTC
-	TRBJ2-7	TRBV6-6	TRBD1	CASTYDRGGIGQYF	TGTGCCAGCACCTATGACAGGGGTGGGATAGGGCAGTACTTC
-	TRBJ1-1	TRBV19	-	CASSRGPNTEAFF	TGTGCCAGTAGTAGGGGCCCGAACACTGAAGCTTTCTTT
-	TRBJ2-2	TRBV5-6	TRBD2	CASRWGAGVAGELFF	TGTGCCAGCAGGTGGGGAGCGGGAGTAGCCGGGGAGCTGTTTTTT
once	TRBJ2-7	TRBV27	TRBD2	CASSLGVGLAGAEQYF	TGTGCCAGCAGTTTAGGGGTAGGGCTAGCGGGGGCCGAGCAGTACTTC
-	TRBJ2-7	TRBV7-2	TRBD2	CASSLMAGGRVSYEQYF	TGTGCCAGCAGCTTAATGGCCGGCGGGAGGGTCTCCTACGAGCAGTACTTC
-	TRBJ1-6	TRBV28	-	CASSPLRGLNSPLHF	TGTGCCAGCAGTCCCCTGCGGGGCCTTAATTCACCCCTCCACTTT
few	TRBJ1-5	TRBV7-9	-	CASSLTRPGNQPQHF	TGTGCCAGCAGCTTAACCCGACCGGGAAATCAGCCCCAGCATTTT